This TCR beta chain was identified in a study of T-cell reconstitution after alpha-beta-depleted transplantation in children. Study-wide findings and caveats: After one year, T-cell counts and TCRbeta diversity mostly came from new T cells.

It was with unique molecular identifiers that the TCRbeta library was prepared. Each CDR3 protein gets one entry after TCRdb re-called the PCR reads with MiXCR. The top ten hold 5% of the sample, which has some 840,000 distinct CDR3 sequences, roughly 15% seen once. V dropped 7 bases and J dropped 2 bases, with 17 bases sitting between them. CDR3 length: 16 amino acids. The germline CDR1 and CDR2 sequences are SGHTA and FQGTGA. Worth noting for this clonotype: What it binds is unknown.

This TCR was sampled from a male patient younger than 18 who had a stem cell transplant for acute lymphoblastic leukemia, so the T cells may come from the graft donor. Sample: PBMCs, mostly from graft donor cells, taken 360 days after TCRalphabeta/CD19-depleted stem cell transplant. The V and J genes are TRBV7-3 and TRBJ2-2; the D gene is possibly TRBD2 (5 bases). This CDR3 is CASTPIAGVNTGELFF. The DNA of the CDR3 is TGTGCCAGCACCCCCATTGCCGGGGTCAACACCGGGGAGCTGTTTTTT.